This paragraph covers one TCR beta chain sequence. Its target is unknown. After removal of 0 bases from V and 5 bases from J, the junction contained 2 bases not matched to a gene. The CDR3 is 16 residues long. Germline-derived CDR1 and CDR2 are MGHRA and YSYEKL. This record belongs to a study of cytomegalovirus exposure and HLA in healthy donors. Findings and caveats of the study: Associated with HLA alleles at 0.05 false discovery rate in a later analysis were over 15,000 TCR beta sequences.

The study ran its PCR with 60 Vbeta and 13 Jbeta primers. Sequencing used immunoSEQ multiplex PCR; TCRdb keeps in-frame clones, though not all of them. The table lists around 150,000 clones, approximately 71% of them singletons. The sample consisted of PBMCs. This clonotype was sampled from a young man in good health and CMV-seropositive. The V gene is TRBV4-1, the J gene TRBJ2-3; 13 nucleotides align to TRBD2. The CDR3 is CASSQELAGGLDTQYF. The CDR3 DNA is TGCGCCAGCAGCCAAGAACTAGCGGGAGGGCTAGATACGCAGTATTTT.